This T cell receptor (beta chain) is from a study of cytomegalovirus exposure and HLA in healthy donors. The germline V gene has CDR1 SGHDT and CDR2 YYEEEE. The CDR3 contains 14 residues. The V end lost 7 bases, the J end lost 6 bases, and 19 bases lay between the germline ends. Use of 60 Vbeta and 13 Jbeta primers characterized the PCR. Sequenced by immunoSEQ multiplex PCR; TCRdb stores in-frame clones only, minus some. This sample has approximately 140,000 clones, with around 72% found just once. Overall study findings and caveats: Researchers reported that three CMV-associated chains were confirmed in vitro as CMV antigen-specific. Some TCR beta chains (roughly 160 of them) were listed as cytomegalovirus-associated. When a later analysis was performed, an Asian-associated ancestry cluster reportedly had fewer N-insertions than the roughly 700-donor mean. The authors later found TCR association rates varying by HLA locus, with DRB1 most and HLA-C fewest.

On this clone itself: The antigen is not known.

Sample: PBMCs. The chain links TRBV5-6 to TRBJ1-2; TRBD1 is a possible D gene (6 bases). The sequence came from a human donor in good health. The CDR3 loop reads CASVLGGLWDGYTF. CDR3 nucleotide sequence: TGTGCCAGCGTTTTGGGGGGGCTATGGGATGGCTACACCTTC. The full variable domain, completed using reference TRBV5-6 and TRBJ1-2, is DAGVTQSPTHLIKTRGQQVTLRCSPKSGHDTVSWYQQALGQGPQFIFQYYEEEERQRGNFPDRFSGHQFPNYSSELNVNALLLGDSALYLCASVLGGLWDGYTFGSGTRLTVV.